This TCR beta chain stems from a study of T-cell memory formation after mild COVID-19. Each CDR3 protein is one row after TCRdb ran MiXCR on the 5' RACE reads. The sample has some 320,000 distinct CDR3 sequences; roughly an eighth are singletons. At least ten counts were recorded for this clonotype. The CDR3 length is 15 residues. Germline CDR1 is SGHVS and CDR2 is FNYEAQ. V shed 5 bases, J shed 3 bases, and the junction held 9 bases outside the gene matches. The chain combines TRBV7-6 with TRBJ2-7, with 8 bases matching TRBD1. The sample consisted of PBMCs or a T cell subset sorted from them (not recorded which). This clonotype was sampled from a man between 18 and 29 years old who had mild COVID-19 (a few samples of this study predate the infection). Cell type and time point are not known. The CDR3 spells CASSPGTGSHYEQYF. CDR3 bases: TGTGCCAGCAGCCCCGGGACAGGATCCCACTACGAGCAGTACTTC.